These T cell receptor beta chains were read from a single sample in a study of human T cells and chemical hapten exposure. TCRdb independently ran MiXCR on the RACE reads; one entry per CDR3 protein. The data hold some 360,000 distinct CDR3 sequences, with 5.1% observed a single time. Here the sequenced sample was whole blood, taken in connection with sensitization to the hapten diphenylcyclopropenone (DPC). These receptors were collected from a woman aged 45-59 years with alopecia areata. Some clones in this sample may be carry-over from other donors' samples. Both conserved end residues are part of each CDR3.

J gene | V gene | CDR3 protein
TRBJ2-6 | TRBV5-1 | CASSPDPDIWANVLTF
TRBJ2-1 | TRBV2 | CASSETREPYNEQFF
TRBJ1-1 | TRBV6-6 | CASTLGSGVGAFF
TRBJ2-1 | TRBV24-1 | CATGDRGWNEQFF
TRBJ1-2 | TRBV7-9 | CASSEGTGYSGYTF
TRBJ2-3 | TRBV12-3/TRBV12-4 | CASRLAGGTDTQYF
TRBJ2-3 | TRBV2 | CASIGASESDTQYF
TRBJ2-6 | TRBV5-1 | CASSPRTVSGANVLTF
TRBJ2-5 | TRBV14 | CASSQETGGETQYF
TRBJ2-5 | TRBV21-1 | CASSKISGTGGGQETQYF
TRBJ2-1 | TRBV3-1 | CASSQRLPKSSYNEQFF
TRBJ1-5 | TRBV6-5 | CASSPLDRAGYQPQHF
TRBJ2-7 | TRBV13 | CASSPPGQGLPLRRYEQYF
TRBJ2-7 | TRBV27 | CASSLRGSSSYEQYF
TRBJ2-7 | TRBV2 | CASNPTGVVYEQYF
TRBJ1-3 | TRBV15 | CATSRAQVSGNTIYF